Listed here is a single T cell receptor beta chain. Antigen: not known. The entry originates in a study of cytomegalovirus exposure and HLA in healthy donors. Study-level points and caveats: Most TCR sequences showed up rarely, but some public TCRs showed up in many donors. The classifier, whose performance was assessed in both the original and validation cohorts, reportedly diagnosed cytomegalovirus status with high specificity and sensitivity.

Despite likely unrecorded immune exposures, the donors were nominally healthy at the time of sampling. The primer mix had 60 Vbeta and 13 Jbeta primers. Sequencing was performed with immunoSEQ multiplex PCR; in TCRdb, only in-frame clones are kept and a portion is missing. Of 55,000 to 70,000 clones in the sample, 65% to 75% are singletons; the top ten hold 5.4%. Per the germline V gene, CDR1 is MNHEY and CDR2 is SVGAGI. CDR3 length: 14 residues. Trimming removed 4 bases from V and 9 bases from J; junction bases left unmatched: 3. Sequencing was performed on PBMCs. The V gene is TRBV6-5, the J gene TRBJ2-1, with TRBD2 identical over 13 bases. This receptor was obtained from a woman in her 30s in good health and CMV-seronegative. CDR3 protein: CASSLTSGRSEQFF. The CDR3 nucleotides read TGTGCCAGCAGTTTGACTAGCGGGAGGAGTGAGCAGTTCTTC.